This T cell receptor beta chain was found in a study of blood T cells in healthy people across ages. Germline V gives CDR1 SGHDT, CDR2 YYEEEE. Trimming took off 0 bases at V and 6 bases at J, with 14 bases between the two ends. The CDR3 totals 15 residues. On this clonotype: Its antigen remains unknown.

Findings of the study overall: Considered underestimates were the diversity estimates obtained from one million T cells.

With a J-beta primer mix and a sample-barcoded 5' primer, a second PCR ran about 7 to 12 cycles. TCRdb fed the 5' RACE reads into MiXCR, producing one record per CDR3 protein. The sample shows approximately 1.5 million distinct CDR3 sequences, 30% to 35% of them seen only once. Sequencing input: blood. The chain employs TRBV5-6 and TRBJ2-3, with D maybe TRBD2 (7 bases). The clonotype comes from a woman aged 25-40 years in good health. CDR3 sequence (DNA): TGTGCCAGCAGCTTGGCTGTTCGGGGGGCGGATACGCAGTATTTT. Translation: CASSLAVRGADTQYF.